Below are 29 T cell receptor beta chains sequenced from a single sample in a study of CD8 T cells in Susac syndrome. RNA totalling about 0.5 to 1 ug underwent reverse transcription with random hexamers. TCRdb ran MiXCR on the immunoSEQ multiplex PCR reads and lists one entry per CDR3 protein. The profile shows some 200,000 distinct CDR3 sequences, more than 85% of them singletons. The sample consisted of CD8+ T cells from PBMCs. These TCRs come from a human donor with Susac syndrome.

CDR3: CSVGTGGDEQYF. CDR3 nucleotides: TGCAGCGTTGGGACAGGGGGCGACGAGCAGTACTTC. This chain links TRBV29-1 with TRBJ2-7, with 11 bases aligning to TRBD1. V lost 4 bases to trimming and J lost 5 bases; unmatched junction nucleotides: 1. Per the germline V gene, CDR1 is SQVTM and CDR2 is ANQGSEA. The CDR3 consists of 12 residues.

This clonotype was detected once. The chain employs TRBV20-1 and TRBJ1-5; 8 nucleotides match TRBD1. Germline CDR1 is DFQATT and CDR2 is SNEGSKA (reference sequence). The CDR3 consists of 17 residues. Trimming took 0 bases from V and 4 from J; bases not matched to a gene: 11. In DNA form, the CDR3 reads TGCAGTGCTAGAGATTGGGGTGCGACAGGGGCAAATCAGCCCCAGCATTTT. Its translation: CSARDWGATGANQPQHF.

This clonotype was detected only once. This CDR3 is CAISDYSGSRGNTDTQYF. The CDR3 DNA follows: TGTGCCATCAGTGATTATTCAGGGTCCCGGGGAAACACAGATACGCAGTATTTT. The rearrangement links TRBV10-3 to TRBJ2-3, with D tentatively TRBD1 or TRBD2 (5 bases each). The CDR3 is 18 amino acids. Trimming took 3 bases from V and 2 from J, leaving 21 bases between them. Germline V gene lookup returns CDR1 ENHRY and CDR2 SYGVKD.

This chain links TRBV14 with TRBJ1-2, with a tentative D call TRBD1 (5 bases). This CDR3 is built from 15 residues. Germline V gene data show CDR1 as SGHDN and CDR2 as FVKESK. V lost 3 bases and J lost 5, with 16 bases in between. The CDR3 is CASSHTIEGKYGYTF. The CDR3 nucleotides read TGTGCCAGCAGCCATACTATTGAGGGGAAATATGGCTACACCTTC.

This sequence joins TRBV9 and TRBJ1-2; a weak D match, TRBD1 (5 bases). Germline CDR1 is SGDLS and CDR2 is YYNGEE. CDR3 length equals 16 residues. V shed 3 bases and J shed 5 bases, with 20 bases lying between them. In DNA, the CDR3 is TGTGCCAGCAGCGCCCGGAGCGGGACCGCGAGGTATGGCTACACCTTC. Residues: CASSARSGTARYGYTF.

The chain combines TRBV9 with TRBJ2-3; TRBD2 is a possible D gene (6 bases). From germline, CDR1 is SGDLS and CDR2 YYNGEE. The CDR3 consists of 14 residues. Trimming removed 5 bases at V and 3 bases at J, with 13 bases between. CDR3 sequence reads: CASSPGVITDTQYF. The CDR3, as DNA: TGTGCCAGCAGTCCGGGGGTCATAACAGATACGCAGTATTTT. Filled out from reference TRBV9 and TRBJ2-3, the complete variable domain reads DSGVTQTPKHLITATGQRVTLRCSPRSGDLSVYWYQQSLDQGLQFLIQYYNGEERAKGNILERFSAQQFPDLHSELNLSSLELGDSALYFCASSPGVITDTQYFGPGTRLTVL.

The J gene is TRBJ2-2, the V gene TRBV15, with a weak D call TRBD1 (6 bases). V lost 1 base to trimming and J lost 2 bases, with 8 bases between them. From germline, CDR1 is LNHNV and CDR2 YYDKDF (reference sequence). CDR3 size: 15 residues. DNA for the CDR3: TGTGCCACCAGCAGAGGGGACACAAACACCGGGGAGCTGTTTTTT. As protein: CATSRGDTNTGELFF.

V gene TRBV5-1 combines with J gene TRBJ2-1; no clear D gene. CDR1 is SGHRS, CDR2 YFSETQ, per germline. There are 17 residues in the CDR3. The V and J ends lost 3 bases and 0 bases respectively, with 16 bases between them. CDR3: CASSSRLDVSSYNEQFF. In DNA, the CDR3 is TGCGCCAGCAGCTCCCGACTGGACGTTAGCTCCTACAATGAGCAGTTCTTC.

The chain combines TRBV6-1 with TRBJ2-5; D is perhaps TRBD1 or TRBD2 (5 bases each). V lost 2 bases and J 0 bases, leaving 10 bases between the germline ends. The CDR3 is made up of 15 amino acids. Germline CDR1 and CDR2: MNHNS and SASEGT. For the CDR3, the DNA is TGTGCCAGCAGTGAATTGGGGGAAAACCAAGAGACCCAGTACTTC. Protein sequence: CASSELGENQETQYF.

The chain couples TRBV5-6 to TRBJ1-2, with D unclear. Trimming stripped 2 bases from V and 7 bases from J, with 12 bases between. Germline CDR1 reads SGHDT; CDR2 reads YYEEEE. The CDR3 spans 13 residues. The CDR3 coding sequence is TGTGCCAGCAGCTTCTCGAACCCCTTTGGCTACACCTTC. Protein product: CASSFSNPFGYTF.

This chain uses TRBV6-6 with TRBJ2-4; D not certain. CDR3 length equals 12 residues. CDR1 is MNHNY and CDR2 is SVGAGI in the germline V gene (reference sequence). Trimming took off 2 bases at V and 15 bases at J, with 14 bases between the two ends. The CDR3: CASSYDYDFRYF. The CDR3 DNA follows: TGTGCCAGCAGTTACGATTACGATTTTAGGTACTTC.

This clonotype has only a few counts. One end of the junction does not line up with germline, which may come from a read error. The chain is built from TRBV5-1 and TRBJ2-7; no definite D call. The CDR3 is 13 residues long. The V gene's germline CDR1 is SGHRS and CDR2 YFSETQ. The CDR3 coding sequence is TGTGCCAGCAGCTTGGAACAGACCTACGAGCAGTACTTC. Encoded protein: CASSLEQTYEQYF.

The chain joins TRBV4-1 to TRBJ2-1; 9 bases fit TRBD2. V shed 1 base, J shed 9 bases, and the junction held 13 bases outside the gene matches. The CDR3 sequence is 17 residues long. Germline V gene sequence: CDR1 MGHRA, CDR2 YSYEKL. The CDR3 reads CASSQGVAGGPLGEQFF. In DNA, the CDR3 is TGCGCCAGCAGCCAAGGGGTGGCGGGAGGGCCTTTGGGTGAGCAGTTCTTC.

The chain links TRBV13 to TRBJ1-1; D is perhaps TRBD1 (5 bases). This CDR3 region has 16 residues. V lost 7 bases and J 1 base, leaving 19 bases between the germline ends. The germline gives CDR1 PRHDT, CDR2 FYEKMQ (reference sequence). This CDR3 reads CASTEGTLQTNTEAFF. CDR3 DNA sequence: TGTGCCAGCACTGAGGGGACGCTCCAGACGAACACTGAAGCTTTCTTT. The variable domain in full, with the rest retrieved from reference TRBV13 and TRBJ1-1, is AAGVIQSPRHLIKEKRETATLKCYPIPRHDTVYWYQQGPGQDPQFLISFYEKMQSDKGSIPDRFSAQQFSDYHSELNMSSLELGDSALYFCASTEGTLQTNTEAFFGQGTRLTVV.

This clonotype was seen a few times. The gene calls are TRBV27 and TRBJ1-2, with a tentative D call TRBD1 (6 bases). This CDR3 has 13 residues. Looked up from germline, CDR1 is MNHEY and CDR2 is SMNVEV (reference sequence). V lost 5 bases and J lost 8, with 15 bases in between. CDR3 protein: CASSPLGGGGYTF. CDR3 nucleotides: TGTGCCAGCAGTCCCCTGGGAGGGGGAGGCTACACCTTC.

The rearrangement joins TRBV28 to TRBJ1-2; D gene unclear. CDR1 is MDHEN, CDR2 SYDVKM, per germline. This CDR3 has 13 amino acids. Trimming removed 5 bases from V and 8 bases from J, with 15 bases in between. The CDR3 sequence is CASSPAGDGGYTF. For the CDR3, the DNA is TGTGCCAGCAGTCCCGCGGGAGACGGGGGCTACACCTTC.

The rearrangement joins TRBV12-3 or TRBV12-4 to TRBJ2-5, with 7 bases aligning to TRBD2. The CDR3 sequence is 14 residues long. V lost 6 bases to trimming and J lost 5 bases; unmatched junction nucleotides: 9. CDR3 loop: CASRRTSRPETQYF. The DNA of the CDR3 is TGTGCCAGCAGGCGGACTAGTCGGCCGGAGACCCAGTACTTC.

The chain recombines TRBV9 with TRBJ2-3, with D uncertain. The CDR3 length is 12 residues. With 7 bases removed from V and 4 bases from J, the gap between germline ends came to 10 bases. Germline V CDR1 and CDR2: SGDLS, YYNGEE. CDR3 nucleotides: TGTGCCAGCGTTCGCTCGGCAGATACGCAGTATTTT. Its translation: CASVRSADTQYF. Full variable domain (missing parts from reference TRBV9 and TRBJ2-3): DSGVTQTPKHLITATGQRVTLRCSPRSGDLSVYWYQQSLDQGLQFLIQYYNGEERAKGNILERFSAQQFPDLHSELNLSSLELGDSALYFCASVRSADTQYFGPGTRLTVL.

This sequence joins TRBV20-1 and TRBJ2-1, with D uncertain. The CDR3 contains 15 residues. Germline V CDR1 and CDR2: DFQATT, SNEGSKA (reference sequence). Trimming took 0 bases from V and 5 from J, leaving 14 bases between them. In DNA, the CDR3 is TGCAGTGCTAGAGATCTCTTAGGGCCGGACAATGAGCAGTTCTTC. Translating it yields CSARDLLGPDNEQFF.

The CDR3 sequence is CSAREREAVTGELFF. CDR3 DNA sequence: TGCAGTGCTAGAGAGAGAGAAGCGGTCACCGGGGAGCTGTTTTTT. The gene calls are TRBV20-1 and TRBJ2-2; D might be TRBD2 (5 bases). Per germline, CDR1 DFQATT and CDR2 SNEGSKA (reference sequence). The germline V and J ends were trimmed by 0 bases and 4 bases, with 12 bases remaining between them. The CDR3 has 15 amino acids.

This clonotype showed up just once. This sequence joins TRBV5-4 and TRBJ2-1, with a weak D call TRBD1 (5 bases). This CDR3 has 15 residues. The ends were cut back, 1 base at V and 8 bases at J, with 16 bases in the middle. Germline V lookup: CDR1 SGHNT, CDR2 YYREEE (reference sequence). CDR3 sequence reads: CASSLWGGSGDEQFF. In nucleotides, the CDR3 is TGTGCCAGCAGCTTGTGGGGCGGAAGTGGGGATGAGCAGTTCTTC.

The gene calls are TRBV7-9 and TRBJ1-1; 7 bases match TRBD1. V dropped 0 bases and J dropped 11; count of bases not matched to a gene: 9. This CDR3 has 14 residues. Germline V gene lookup returns CDR1 SEHNR and CDR2 FQNEAQ (reference sequence). The chain's CDR3 is CASSLALEQGIAFF. Written as DNA, the CDR3 is TGTGCCAGCAGCTTAGCTCTTGAACAGGGGATTGCTTTCTTT.

V and J are TRBV4-1 and TRBJ2-2; TRBD2 aligns across 11 bases. Germline V gene lookup returns CDR1 MGHRA and CDR2 YSYEKL. The CDR3 is made up of 16 amino acids. Trimming cost V 5 bases and J 7 bases; bases outside gene matches: 9. The CDR3 nucleotides read TGCGCCAGCAGCTTCGTAGCGGGAGGGACGGGCGGGGAGCTGTTTTTT. This translates into CASSFVAGGTGGELFF.

This sequence joins TRBV7-9 and TRBJ1-2; D perhaps matches TRBD1 (5 bases). V lost 3 bases, J lost 4 bases, and 9 bases lay in between. The germline gives CDR1 SEHNR, CDR2 FQNEAQ (reference sequence). This CDR3 has 13 amino acids. In nucleotides, the CDR3 is TGTGCCAGCAGCTTGGGACTGACCTATGGCTACACCTTC. Residues: CASSLGLTYGYTF.

This chain connects TRBV20-1 to TRBJ1-1; tentative D call: TRBD1 (6 bases). The germline V gene encodes CDR1 DFQATT and CDR2 SNEGSKA (reference sequence). Between the trimmed V and J ends, which lost 5 bases and 12 bases, there was a span of 28 bases. The CDR3 runs 15 residues. The CDR3 here is CSAQQGTGGPLWTFF. The CDR3 region has the DNA TGCAGTGCTCAACAGGGAACGGGGGGTCCCCTTTGGACTTTCTTT.

V usage is TRBV7-9 and J usage is TRBJ1-4; 9 bases match TRBD1. The germline V gene has CDR1 SEHNR and CDR2 FQNEAQ (reference sequence). Trimming cost V 4 bases and J 1 base; bases outside gene matches: 1. CDR3 length: 15 residues. The CDR3: CASSWTGVTNEKLFF. The DNA for the CDR3 is TGTGCCAGCAGCTGGACAGGGGTAACTAATGAAAAACTGTTTTTT.

The chain couples TRBV5-1 to TRBJ2-5; D is unclear. Trimming took 3 bases from V and 5 from J, leaving 14 bases between them. Germline CDR1 and CDR2: SGHRS and YFSETQ. The CDR3 has 14 residues. CDR3 nucleotide sequence: TGCGCCAGCAGCTGGGTAATGGTTGGGGAGACCCAGTACTTC. Translation gives CASSWVMVGETQYF.

V and J are TRBV9 and TRBJ2-1; 12 bases are a match to TRBD2. After removal of 4 bases from V and 6 bases from J, the junction contained 8 bases not matched to a gene. Germline V gives CDR1 SGDLS, CDR2 YYNGEE. This CDR3 is built from 16 residues. The CDR3 loop is CASSLPLAGGSNEQFF. The DNA of the CDR3 is TGTGCCAGCAGCCTCCCGCTAGCGGGGGGGAGCAATGAGCAGTTCTTC.

This clonotype appeared once. The chain links TRBV12-5 to TRBJ1-1; 7 bases are shared with TRBD1. Germline CDR1 LGHNT, CDR2 FRNRAP. V was pared by 4 bases and J by 4 bases, with 0 bases of the junction left unmatched. The CDR3 has 12 residues. In DNA form, the CDR3 reads TGTGCTAGTGGTTCAGGGGGCACTGAAGCTTTCTTT. It is translated as CASGSGGTEAFF.